A selection of T cell receptor beta chains follows, all from one sample in a study of radiation and T cells in renal cell carcinoma. Data came from immunoSEQ multiplex PCR; TCRdb stores just in-frame clones and leaves some out. The table lists around 23,000 clones, approximately 54% of them singletons, with about 20% in the top ten. This material consisted of tumor tissue, taken from a patient whose treatment was nephrectomy without radiotherapy. Receptors were obtained from a human donor with renal cell carcinoma. Each CDR3 is given with its conserved first and last residue. The D gene is left open where the match is weak. The size entry is marked missing in some rows and otherwise reads once, few, many or a size class.

length,size,J,V,D,DNA,CDR3
14,once,TRBJ2-7,TRBV19,TRBD1,TGTGCCAGTAGTATAGGACAGGGCGGCTACGAGCAGTACTTC,CASSIGQGGYEQYF
13,.,TRBJ2-7,TRBV6-6,.,TGTGCCAGCAGTTACGGGGAGCAATACGAGCAGTACTTC,CASSYGEQYEQYF
17,.,TRBJ2-1,TRBV4-3,.,TGCGCCAGCAGCCAAGATGCGGGAACTAGCTGGGGGAATGAGCAGTTCTTC,CASSQDAGTSWGNEQFF
14,.,TRBJ2-3,TRBV5-1,TRBD1,TGCGCCAGCAGCAGGGACAGGGAAGGGGATACGCAGTATTTT,CASSRDREGDTQYF
15,.,TRBJ2-2,TRBV12-5,.,TGTGCTAGTGGTTTGAGAGCAGGGGTCCCCGGGGAGCTGTTTTTT,CASGLRAGVPGELFF
15,.,TRBJ1-3,TRBV5-1,TRBD1,TGCGCCAGCAGCCAAACCTCCGGGACAGGGGGCACCATATATTTT,CASSQTSGTGGTIYF
16,few,TRBJ1-5,TRBV10-2,TRBD1,TGCGCCAGCAGTGAGGAGGGGGCTTGGGTCAATCAGCCCCAGCATTTT,CASSEEGAWVNQPQHF
12,.,TRBJ1-2,TRBV28,.,TGTGCCAGCAGCCCAGCGGGGCCTGGCTACACCTTC,CASSPAGPGYTF
13,.,TRBJ1-2,TRBV2,.,TGTGCCAGCAGTGAAACAGGGAACTATGGCTACACCTTC,CASSETGNYGYTF
15,.,TRBJ2-1,TRBV5-1,TRBD2,TGCGCCAGCAGCGTCCAGCGGGGGGACTACAATGAGCAGTTCTTC,CASSVQRGDYNEQFF
12,few,TRBJ2-7,TRBV6-5,.,TGTGTCACCAGGCAGGGTAACTACGAGCAGTACTTC,CVTRQGNYEQYF
15,.,TRBJ1-2,TRBV19,.,TGTGCCAGTAAAACCGTTGTGACCGCGAACTATGGCTACACCTTC,CASKTVVTANYGYTF
11,few,TRBJ1-2,TRBV29-1,TRBD1,TGCAGCGGGGAGACAGGGAGAGGCTACACCTTC,CSGETGRGYTF
12,once,TRBJ2-7,TRBV7-8,TRBD1,TGTGCCAGCCGGACAGGGCCCTACGAGCAGTACTTC,CASRTGPYEQYF
12,.,TRBJ2-3,TRBV2,.,TGTGCCAGCAGTGAGGGATACGATACGCAGTATTTT,CASSEGYDTQYF
13,.,TRBJ2-7,TRBV29-1,TRBD1,TGCAGCGTCGTACAGGGGCCATCCTACGAGCAGTACTTC,CSVVQGPSYEQYF
12,.,TRBJ2-7,TRBV29-1,.,TGCAGCGCGGGAGCGGGTTCCTACGAGCAGTACTTC,CSAGAGSYEQYF
14,.,TRBJ2-3,TRBV7-2,.,TGTGCCAGCAGCCCAGTCATGTGGGCCGATACGCAGTATTTT,CASSPVMWADTQYF
15,few,TRBJ1-1,TRBV6-5,.,TGTGCCAGCAGTTACTCAGATTGGCAGAACACTGAAGCTTTCTTT,CASSYSDWQNTEAFF
15,.,TRBJ2-1,TRBV2,TRBD2,TGTGCCAGCAGTGAAGTCCGGGGGGGTCATAATGAGCAGTTCTTC,CASSEVRGGHNEQFF
18,.,TRBJ1-1,TRBV19,.,TGTGCCAGTATCGATCGGACTGTTACTCATGGATGGGACACTGAAGCTTTCTTT,CASIDRTVTHGWDTEAFF
15,.,TRBJ1-3,TRBV30,.,TGTGCCTGGAGTGCGGGGGGGGCCTCTGGAAACACCATATATTTT,CAWSAGGASGNTIYF
17,.,TRBJ2-1,TRBV4-1,.,TGCGCCAGCAGCCCCGAGGGGACTCCTGCCGCCTACAATGAGCAGTTCTTC,CASSPEGTPAAYNEQFF
13,few,TRBJ2-3,TRBV30,.,TGTGCCTGGACGGGGGCCTACACAGATACGCAGTATTTT,CAWTGAYTDTQYF
15,few,TRBJ2-3,TRBV5-1,TRBD2,TGCGCCAGCAGCTTTGTTAGCGGGGGTCGAGATACGCAGTATTTT,CASSFVSGGRDTQYF
13,few,TRBJ2-5,TRBV27,.,TGTGCCAGCTCTCGGGTTGTACAAGAGACCCAGTACTTC,CASSRVVQETQYF
15,.,TRBJ2-5,TRBV5-6,TRBD2,TGTGCCAGCACCCCGGGGACTAGGGGTTCCGAGACCCAGTACTTC,CASTPGTRGSETQYF
13,once,TRBJ2-5,TRBV6-6,TRBD2,TGTGCCAGCAGTTTTATTAGCGGGGAGACCCAGTACTTC,CASSFISGETQYF
15,.,TRBJ2-3,TRBV9,.,TGTGCCAGCAGCGGCCAGGGGGGTAGCACAGATACGCAGTATTTT,CASSGQGGSTDTQYF
15,once,TRBJ1-1,TRBV5-1,TRBD1,TGCGCCAGCAGCTTTAGACAGGGGGCTACCACTGAAGCTTTCTTT,CASSFRQGATTEAFF
13,few,TRBJ1-1,TRBV19,.,TGTGCCAGTAGTATTTCAAGGGGCTGGGGGGCTTTCTTT,CASSISRGWGAFF
13,.,TRBJ1-4,TRBV5-5,.,TGTGCCAGCAGCGGAGACGTGAACGAAAAACTGTTTTTT,CASSGDVNEKLFF
15,.,TRBJ1-2,TRBV5-4,.,TGTGCCAGCAGCCCCGAGGTAGGGTCCAACTATGGCTACACCTTC,CASSPEVGSNYGYTF
16,.,TRBJ2-2,TRBV9,TRBD2,TGTGCCAGCAGCGCGCGGGGGGGCTTAAACACCGGGGAGCTGTTTTTT,CASSARGGLNTGELFF
11,.,TRBJ2-1,TRBV2,.,TGTGCCAGCACGGGGTTTAATGAGCAGTTCTTC,CASTGFNEQFF
13,.,TRBJ2-3,TRBV4-3,.,TGCGCCAGCAGCCGGGGGCTAGCGGTTACGCAGTATTTT,CASSRGLAVTQYF
12,.,TRBJ2-1,TRBV29-1,TRBD2,TGCAGCTCGGGGACTAGGGCCGGTGAGCAGTTCTTC,CSSGTRAGEQFF
13,.,TRBJ1-4,TRBV30,.,TGTGCCTGGAGTGGAGGGCAGGATGAAAAACTGTTTTTT,CAWSGGQDEKLFF
14,.,TRBJ2-5,TRBV5-1,.,TGCGCCAGCAGGGGGGAGAAATTCCAAGAGACCCAGTACTTC,CASRGEKFQETQYF
15,few,TRBJ2-2,TRBV7-2,TRBD1,TGTGCCAGCAGCCTGACAGGGGGCATCACCGGGGAGCTGTTTTTT,CASSLTGGITGELFF
11,few,TRBJ1-2,TRBV20-1,.,TGCAGTGCTAGAGGCAGTTTTGGCTACACCTTC,CSARGSFGYTF
15,.,TRBJ2-7,TRBV5-4,TRBD2,TGTGCCAGCAGCTTCCTGACTAGCGTTGGCCACGAGCAGTACTTC,CASSFLTSVGHEQYF
14,.,TRBJ2-5,TRBV5-1,TRBD1,TGCGCCAGCAGCTCCGGGACAGGGCGGGAGACCCAGTACTTC,CASSSGTGRETQYF
10,.,TRBJ2-6,TRBV10-3,TRBD1,TGTGCCATCAGTGGGGGGACAGAAACTTTC,CAISGGTETF
15,few,TRBJ1-6,TRBV6-5,TRBD1,TGTGCCAGCAGTTACGAGACAGGGCTTAATTCACCCCTCCACTTT,CASSYETGLNSPLHF
14,.,TRBJ1-4,TRBV7-6,.,TGTGCCAGCAGCCACGCGGGGGGTGGAGAAAAACTGTTTTTT,CASSHAGGGEKLFF
17,few,TRBJ2-3,TRBV7-2,TRBD2,TGTGCCAGCAGCTACTGGCCGCGGGGGGGCCTGGCAGATACGCAGTATTTT,CASSYWPRGGLADTQYF
15,.,TRBJ2-7,TRBV19,.,TGTGCCAGTAGTATAGACAGCCAGAGCTCCTACGAGCAGTACTTC,CASSIDSQSSYEQYF
13,.,TRBJ1-6,TRBV7-8,.,TGTGCCAGCAGCTTTGGAACCAATTCACCCCTCCACTTT,CASSFGTNSPLHF
12,.,TRBJ2-7,TRBV2,.,TGTGCCAGCAGTGAAGAAGGGGATATACAGTACTTC,CASSEEGDIQYF
12,.,TRBJ1-1,TRBV29-1,.,TGCAGCGTTGTACGGGGGAACACTGAAGCTTTCTTT,CSVVRGNTEAFF
14,.,TRBJ2-1,TRBV5-4,TRBD2,TGTGCCAGCAGCTTGCAGACTAGCGGGGGCGAGCAGTTCTTC,CASSLQTSGGEQFF
13,.,TRBJ1-2,TRBV10-3,.,TGTGCCAGCAGGGGAGCAGGGTTACATGGCTACACCTTC,CASRGAGLHGYTF
15,few,TRBJ1-1,TRBV30,.,TGTGCCTACCACGGAGGGACGGGACCGGGCACTGAAGCTTTCTTT,CAYHGGTGPGTEAFF
16,.,TRBJ1-1,TRBV5-6,.,TGTGCCAGCAGCGTGAGACTCACAGGTGGGGGCACTGAAGCTTTCTTT,CASSVRLTGGGTEAFF
16,.,TRBJ2-2,TRBV7-2,.,TGTGCCAGCAGCCCAAGGGGTCAGGGGTTAACCGGGGAGCTGTTTTTT,CASSPRGQGLTGELFF
17,.,TRBJ2-5,TRBV19,TRBD2,TGTGCCAGTAGTCCCACACCGGGACTAGCGGGTATGGAGACCCAGTACTTC,CASSPTPGLAGMETQYF
15,once,TRBJ1-3,TRBV12-5,.,TGTGCTAGTGGTTTCCCGGACAACAATCAGAACACCATATATTTT,CASGFPDNNQNTIYF
15,few,TRBJ2-1,TRBV11-3,.,TGTGCCAGCAGCCCCGAAGGAAGCTCCTACAATGAGCAGTTCTTC,CASSPEGSSYNEQFF